The next 2 T cell receptor beta chains were all read from a single sample in a study of cytomegalovirus exposure and HLA in healthy donors. PCR used 60 Vbeta primers and 13 Jbeta primers. Assay used: immunoSEQ multiplex PCR; TCRdb lists only in-frame clones, some missing. The sample records 100,000 or so clones, 75% to 90% being singletons. Sequenced input: PBMCs. The receptors derive from a man aged 25-45 years in good health and CMV-seropositive.

The chain uses TRBV4-1 and TRBJ2-5; 7 bases are shared with TRBD1. This CDR3 has 15 residues. The germline CDR1 and CDR2 sequences are MGHRA and YSYEKL. J was trimmed by 5 bases and V by 5 bases; bases with no gene match: 11. CDR3 protein: CASSSPGTVGETQYF. The CDR3 DNA follows: TGCGCCAGCAGCTCTCCCGGGACAGTGGGGGAGACCCAGTACTTC.

This chain links TRBV2 with TRBJ2-3, with TRBD2 matching 8 bases. CDR1 and CDR2 (germline): SNHLY, FYNNEI. This CDR3 region has 17 residues. The junction had 11 bases not matched to a gene; V was cut back by 6 bases and J by 0 bases. The CDR3 DNA is TGTGCCAGCAGGGGAAGCGGGGGACTTACTAGCACAGATACGCAGTATTTT. Encoded protein: CASRGSGGLTSTDTQYF. Using reference TRBV2 and TRBJ2-3 for the parts outside the CDR3, the full variable domain is EPEVTQTPSHQVTQMGQEVILRCVPISNHLYFYWYRQILGQKVEFLVSFYNNEISEKSEIFDDQFSVERPDGSNFTLKIRSTKLEDSAMYFCASRGSGGLTSTDTQYFGPGTRLTVL.